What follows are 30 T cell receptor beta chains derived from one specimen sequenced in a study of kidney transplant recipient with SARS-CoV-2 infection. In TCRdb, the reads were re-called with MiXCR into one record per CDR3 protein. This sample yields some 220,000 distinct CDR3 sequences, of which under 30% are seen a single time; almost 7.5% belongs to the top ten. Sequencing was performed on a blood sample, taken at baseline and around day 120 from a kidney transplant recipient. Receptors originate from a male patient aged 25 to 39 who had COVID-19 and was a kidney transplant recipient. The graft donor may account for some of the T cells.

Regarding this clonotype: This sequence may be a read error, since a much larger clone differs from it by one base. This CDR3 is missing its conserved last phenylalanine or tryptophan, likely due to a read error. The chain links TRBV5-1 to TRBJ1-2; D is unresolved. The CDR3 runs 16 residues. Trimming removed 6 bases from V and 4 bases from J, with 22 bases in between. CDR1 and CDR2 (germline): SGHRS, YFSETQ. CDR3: CASTNRSVRKTYGYTL. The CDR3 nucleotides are TGCGCCAGCACGAACCGATCGGTTCGAAAGACCTATGGCTACACCCTC.

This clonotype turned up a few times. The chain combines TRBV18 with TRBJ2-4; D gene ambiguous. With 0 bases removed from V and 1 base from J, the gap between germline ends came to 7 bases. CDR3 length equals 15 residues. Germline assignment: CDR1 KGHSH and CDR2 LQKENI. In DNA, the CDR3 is TGTGCCAGCTCACCACCGGTAGGGGCCAAAAACATTCAGTACTTC. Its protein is CASSPPVGAKNIQYF.

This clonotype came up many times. The CDR3 DNA is TGTGCCAGCAGTTACCCGAACACCGGGGAGCTGTTTTTT. Translating gives CASSYPNTGELFF. V gene TRBV6-5 combines with J gene TRBJ2-2, with D hard to call. Germline V gives CDR1 MNHEY, CDR2 SVGAGI. Deletions cut 2 bases from V and 0 bases from J, with 1 base between. The CDR3 covers 13 residues.

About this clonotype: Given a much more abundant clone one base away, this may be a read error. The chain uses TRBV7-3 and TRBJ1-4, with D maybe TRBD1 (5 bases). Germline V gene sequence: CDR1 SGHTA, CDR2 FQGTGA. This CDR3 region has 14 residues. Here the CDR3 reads CASGLDGAGEKLFF. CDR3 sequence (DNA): TGTGCCAGCGGCTTAGACGGGGCGGGTGAAAAACTGTTTTTT.

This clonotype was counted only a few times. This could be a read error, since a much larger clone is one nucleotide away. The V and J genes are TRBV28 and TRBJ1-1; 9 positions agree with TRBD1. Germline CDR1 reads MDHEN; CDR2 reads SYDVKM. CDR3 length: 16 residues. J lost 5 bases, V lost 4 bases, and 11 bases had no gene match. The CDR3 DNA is TGTGCCAGCAGTTATGGGACAGGGCGTGTCAAAACTGAAGCTTTCTTT. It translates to CASSYGTGRVKTEAFF.

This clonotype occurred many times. CDR3 coding DNA: TGCGCCAGCAGCAATGGGATAGGACGTCGAAAGACCTATGGCTACACCTTC. Translating it yields CASSNGIGRRKTYGYTF. The chain combines TRBV4-3 with TRBJ1-2; no firm D call. Germline CDR1 reads LGHNA; CDR2 reads YSLEER. Trimming shortened V by 5 bases and J by 4 bases, and 23 bases separated the two germline ends. The CDR3 has 17 residues.

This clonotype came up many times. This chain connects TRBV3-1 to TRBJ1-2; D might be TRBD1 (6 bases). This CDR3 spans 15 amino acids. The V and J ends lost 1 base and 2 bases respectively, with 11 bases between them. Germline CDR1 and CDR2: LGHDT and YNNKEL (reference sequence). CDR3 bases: TGTGCCAGCAGCCAAGCATTTGGACAGAACTATGGCTACACCTTC. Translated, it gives CASSQAFGQNYGYTF.

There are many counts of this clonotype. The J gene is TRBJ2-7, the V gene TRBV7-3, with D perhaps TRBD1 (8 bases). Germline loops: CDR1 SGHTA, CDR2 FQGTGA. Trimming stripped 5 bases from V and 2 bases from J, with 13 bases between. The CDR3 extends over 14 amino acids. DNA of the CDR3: TGTGCCAGCAGCACAACAGGGGGGGCCTACGAGCAGTACTTC. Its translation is CASSTTGGAYEQYF.

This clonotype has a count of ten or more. The CDR3 spells CASSPGGFPNSPLHF. The CDR3 nucleotides are TGTGCCAGCAGCCCAGGGGGTTTTCCTAATTCACCCCTCCACTTT. The genes are TRBV7-2 and TRBJ1-6; 7 bases are a match to TRBD1. Trimming at V came to 5 bases and at J to 6 bases, leaving 7 bases not matched to a gene. The CDR3 extends over 15 amino acids. Germline V lookup: CDR1 SGHTA, CDR2 FQGNSA.

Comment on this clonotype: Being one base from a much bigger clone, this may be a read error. In DNA form, the CDR3 reads TGTGCCAGAGAGGGGCGAGTGGTGAGAAAGACCTATGGCTACACCTTC. This codes for CAREGRVVRKTYGYTF. This chain connects TRBV5-3 to TRBJ1-2; perhaps TRBD1 as D (5 bases). TRBV5-3 is an open reading frame whose function is uncertain. The CDR3 contains 16 residues. V was trimmed by 7 bases and J by 4 bases, leaving 23 bases between them.

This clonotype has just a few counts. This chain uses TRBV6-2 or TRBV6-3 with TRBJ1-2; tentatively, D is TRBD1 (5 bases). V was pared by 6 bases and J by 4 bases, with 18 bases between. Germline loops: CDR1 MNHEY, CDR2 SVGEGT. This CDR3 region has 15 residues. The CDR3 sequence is CASSPSQGSVYGYTF. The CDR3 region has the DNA TGTGCCAGCAGCCCCAGCCAGGGATCGGTCTATGGCTACACCTTC.

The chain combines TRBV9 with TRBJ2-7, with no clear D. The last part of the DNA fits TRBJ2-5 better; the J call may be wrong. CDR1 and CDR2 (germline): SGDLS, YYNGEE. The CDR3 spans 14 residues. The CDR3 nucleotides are TGTGCCAGCAGCGTAGCGTCAGCACAAGAGACCCAGTACTTC. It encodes CASSVASAQETQYF.

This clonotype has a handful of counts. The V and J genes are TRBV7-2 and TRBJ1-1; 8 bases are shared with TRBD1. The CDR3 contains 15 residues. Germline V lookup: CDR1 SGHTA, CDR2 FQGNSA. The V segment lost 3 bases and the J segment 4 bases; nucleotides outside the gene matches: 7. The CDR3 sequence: CASSLQSGGGTEAFF. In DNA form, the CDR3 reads TGTGCCAGCAGCTTGCAATCAGGGGGCGGCACTGAAGCTTTCTTT.

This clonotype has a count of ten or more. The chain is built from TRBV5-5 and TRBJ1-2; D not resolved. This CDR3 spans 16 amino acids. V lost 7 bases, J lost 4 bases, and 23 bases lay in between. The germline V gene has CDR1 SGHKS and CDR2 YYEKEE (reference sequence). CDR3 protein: CASAPCVSRKTYGYTF. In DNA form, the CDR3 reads TGTGCCAGCGCTCCTTGTGTCTCGCGAAAGACCTATGGCTACACCTTC.

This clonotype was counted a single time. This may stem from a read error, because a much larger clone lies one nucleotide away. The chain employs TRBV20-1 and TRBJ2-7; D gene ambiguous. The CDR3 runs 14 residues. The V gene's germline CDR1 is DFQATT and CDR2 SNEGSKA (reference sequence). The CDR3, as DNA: TGCAGTGCTAGCCCCTCCCAGCGTTCCTACGGGCAGTACTTC. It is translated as CSASPSQRSYGQYF.

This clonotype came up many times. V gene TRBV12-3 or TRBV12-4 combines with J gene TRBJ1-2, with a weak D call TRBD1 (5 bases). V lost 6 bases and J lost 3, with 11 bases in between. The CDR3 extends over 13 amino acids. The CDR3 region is CASRRREDYGYTF. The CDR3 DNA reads TGTGCCAGCAGGCGCAGGGAGGACTATGGCTACACCTTC.

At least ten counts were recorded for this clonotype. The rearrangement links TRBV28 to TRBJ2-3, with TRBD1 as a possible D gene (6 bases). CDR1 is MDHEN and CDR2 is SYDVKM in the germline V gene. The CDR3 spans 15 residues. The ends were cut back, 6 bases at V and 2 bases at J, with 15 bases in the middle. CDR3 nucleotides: TGTGCCAGCAGATCAATGAGGACAGCCACAGATACGCAGTATTTT. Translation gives CASRSMRTATDTQYF.

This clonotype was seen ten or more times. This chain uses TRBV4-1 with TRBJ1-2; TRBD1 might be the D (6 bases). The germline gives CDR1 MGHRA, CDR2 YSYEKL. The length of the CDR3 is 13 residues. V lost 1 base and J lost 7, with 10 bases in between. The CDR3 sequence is CASSQVGAGGYTF. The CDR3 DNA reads TGCGCCAGCAGCCAAGTGGGGGCGGGTGGCTACACCTTC.

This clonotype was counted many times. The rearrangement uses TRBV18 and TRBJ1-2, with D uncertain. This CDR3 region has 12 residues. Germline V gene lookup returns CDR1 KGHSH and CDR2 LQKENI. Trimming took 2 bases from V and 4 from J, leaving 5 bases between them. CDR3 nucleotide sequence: TGTGCCAGCTCACCAGCTCTCTATGGCTACACCTTC. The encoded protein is CASSPALYGYTF.

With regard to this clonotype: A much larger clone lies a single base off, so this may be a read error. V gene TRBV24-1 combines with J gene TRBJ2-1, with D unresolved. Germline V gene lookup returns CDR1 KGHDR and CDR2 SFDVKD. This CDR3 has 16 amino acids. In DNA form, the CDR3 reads TGTGCCACCACATCGGGCGATAGCAGCTCCTACAATGCGCAGTTCTTC. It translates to CATTSGDSSSYNAQFF.

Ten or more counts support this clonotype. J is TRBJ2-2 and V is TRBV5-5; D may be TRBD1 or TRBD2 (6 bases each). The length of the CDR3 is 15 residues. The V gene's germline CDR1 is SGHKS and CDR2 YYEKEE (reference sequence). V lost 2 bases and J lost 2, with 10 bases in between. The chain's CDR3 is CASSFGGTNTGELFF. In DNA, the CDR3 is TGTGCCAGCAGCTTCGGCGGGACAAACACCGGGGAGCTGTTTTTT.

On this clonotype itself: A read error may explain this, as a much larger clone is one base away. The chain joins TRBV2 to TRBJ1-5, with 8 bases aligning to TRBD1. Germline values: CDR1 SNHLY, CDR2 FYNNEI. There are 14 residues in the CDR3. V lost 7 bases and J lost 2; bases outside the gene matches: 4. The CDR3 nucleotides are TGTGCCAGCAAGGCGACAGGGGGCAATCAGCCCCAGCATTTT. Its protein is CASKATGGNQPQHF.

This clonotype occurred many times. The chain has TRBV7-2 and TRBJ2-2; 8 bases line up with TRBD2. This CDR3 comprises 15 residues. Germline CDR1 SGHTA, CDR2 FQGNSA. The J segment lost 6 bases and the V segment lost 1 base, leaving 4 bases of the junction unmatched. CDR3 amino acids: CASSLVREGAGELFF. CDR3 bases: TGTGCCAGCAGCTTAGTTCGGGAGGGCGCCGGGGAGCTGTTTTTT.

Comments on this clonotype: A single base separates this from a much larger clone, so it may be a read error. The CDR3 here is CAGSFGPAIAEAFF. In DNA, the CDR3 is TGTGCCGGCAGCTTTGGGCCGGCGATCGCTGAAGCTTTCTTT. The chain employs TRBV7-2 and TRBJ1-1; D is uncertain. The CDR3 is 14 residues long. Germline V gene sequence: CDR1 SGHTA, CDR2 FQGNSA.

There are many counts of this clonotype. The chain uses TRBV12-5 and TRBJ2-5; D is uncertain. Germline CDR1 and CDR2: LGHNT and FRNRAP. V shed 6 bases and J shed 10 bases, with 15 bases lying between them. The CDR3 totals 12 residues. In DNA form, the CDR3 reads TGTGCTAGTGGCCTCGAAAACATGGACCAGTACTTC. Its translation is CASGLENMDQYF.

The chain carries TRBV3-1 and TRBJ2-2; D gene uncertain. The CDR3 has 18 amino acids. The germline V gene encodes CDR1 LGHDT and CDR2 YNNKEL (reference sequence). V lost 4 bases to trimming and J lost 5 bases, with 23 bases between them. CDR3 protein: CASSLRSPISGLTGELFF. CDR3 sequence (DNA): TGTGCCAGCAGCCTACGTAGTCCCATTTCAGGCTTGACCGGGGAGCTGTTTTTT. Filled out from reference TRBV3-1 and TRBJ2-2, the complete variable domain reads DTAVSQTPKYLVTQMGNDKSIKCEQNLGHDTMYWYKQDSKKFLKIMFSYNNKELIINETVPNRFSPKSPDKAHLNLHINSLELGDSAVYFCASSLRSPISGLTGELFFGEGSRLTVL.

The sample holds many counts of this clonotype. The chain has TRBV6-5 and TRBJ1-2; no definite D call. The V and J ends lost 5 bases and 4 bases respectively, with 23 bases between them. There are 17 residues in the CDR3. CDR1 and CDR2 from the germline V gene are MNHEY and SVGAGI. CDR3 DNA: TGTGCCAGCAGTACCGGGAGCTCTATGCGAAAGACCTATGGCTACACCTTC. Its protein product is CASSTGSSMRKTYGYTF.

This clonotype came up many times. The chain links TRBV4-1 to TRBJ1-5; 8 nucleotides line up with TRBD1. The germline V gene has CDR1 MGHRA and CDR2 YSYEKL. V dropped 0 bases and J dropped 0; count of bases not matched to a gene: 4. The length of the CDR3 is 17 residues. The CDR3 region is CASSQDRTGRSNQPQHF. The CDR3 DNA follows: TGCGCCAGCAGCCAAGATCGGACAGGGCGTAGCAATCAGCCCCAGCATTTT.

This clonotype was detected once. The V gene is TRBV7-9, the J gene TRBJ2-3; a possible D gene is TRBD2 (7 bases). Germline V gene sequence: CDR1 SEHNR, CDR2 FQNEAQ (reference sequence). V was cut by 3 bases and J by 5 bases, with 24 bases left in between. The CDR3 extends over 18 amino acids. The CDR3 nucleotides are TGTGCCAGCAGCTTGGGTGGCGGGGGCAGGAGAGTGGTAGATACGCAGTATTTT. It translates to CASSLGGGGRRVVDTQYF.

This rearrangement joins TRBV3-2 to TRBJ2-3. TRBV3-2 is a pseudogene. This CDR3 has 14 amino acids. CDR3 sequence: CASSQDLGTDTQYF. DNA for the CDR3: TGTGCCAGCAGCCAAGATCTTGGGACAGATACGCAGTATTTT.